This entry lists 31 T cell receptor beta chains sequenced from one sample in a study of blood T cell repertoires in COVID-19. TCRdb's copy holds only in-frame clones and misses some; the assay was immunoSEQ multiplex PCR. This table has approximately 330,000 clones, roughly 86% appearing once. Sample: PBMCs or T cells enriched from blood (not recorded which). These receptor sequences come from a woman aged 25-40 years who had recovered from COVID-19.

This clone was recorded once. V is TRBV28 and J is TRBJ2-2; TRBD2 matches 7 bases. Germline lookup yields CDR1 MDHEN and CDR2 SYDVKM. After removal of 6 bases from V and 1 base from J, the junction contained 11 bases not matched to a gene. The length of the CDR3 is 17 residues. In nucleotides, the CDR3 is TGTGCCAGCAGCCCTCCCCGGGGGGAGGGGAACACCGGGGAGCTGTTTTTT. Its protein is CASSPPRGEGNTGELFF. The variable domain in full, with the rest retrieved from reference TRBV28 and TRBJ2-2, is DVKVTQSSRYLVKRTGEKVFLECVQDMDHENMFWYRQDPGLGLRLIYFSYDVKMKEKGDIPEGYSVSREKKERFSLILESASTNQTSMYLCASSPPRGEGNTGELFFGEGSRLTVL.

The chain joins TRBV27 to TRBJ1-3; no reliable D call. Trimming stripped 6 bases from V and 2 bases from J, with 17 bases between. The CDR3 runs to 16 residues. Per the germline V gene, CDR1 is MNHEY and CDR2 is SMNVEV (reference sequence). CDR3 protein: CASRSSKGVAGNTIYF. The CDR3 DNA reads TGTGCCAGCAGGTCTTCTAAGGGAGTTGCTGGAAACACCATATATTTT.

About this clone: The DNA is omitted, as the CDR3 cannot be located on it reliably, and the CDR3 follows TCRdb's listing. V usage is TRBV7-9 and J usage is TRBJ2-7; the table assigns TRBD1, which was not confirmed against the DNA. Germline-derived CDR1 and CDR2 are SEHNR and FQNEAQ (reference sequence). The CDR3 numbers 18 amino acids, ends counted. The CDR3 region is CASSLFGEGQGSTYEQYF.

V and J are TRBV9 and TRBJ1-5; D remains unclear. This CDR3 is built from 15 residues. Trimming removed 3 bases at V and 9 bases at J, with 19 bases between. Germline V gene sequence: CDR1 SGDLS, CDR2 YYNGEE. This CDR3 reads CASSGPLGPSGPQHF. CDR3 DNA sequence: TGTGCCAGCAGCGGGCCTTTAGGGCCGAGCGGGCCCCAGCATTTT.

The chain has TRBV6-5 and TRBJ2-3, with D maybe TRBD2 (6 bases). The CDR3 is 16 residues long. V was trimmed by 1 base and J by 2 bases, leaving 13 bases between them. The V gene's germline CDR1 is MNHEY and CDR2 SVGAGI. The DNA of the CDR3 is TGTGCCAGCAGTTACTTTCGTGCGGACTACACAGATACGCAGTATTTT. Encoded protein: CASSYFRADYTDTQYF.

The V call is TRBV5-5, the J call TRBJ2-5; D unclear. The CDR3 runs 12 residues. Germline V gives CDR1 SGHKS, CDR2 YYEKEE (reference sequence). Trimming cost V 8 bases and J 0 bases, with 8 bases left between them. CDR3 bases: TGTGCCAGTAGTCTCGACCAAGAGACCCAGTACTTC. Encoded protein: CASSLDQETQYF. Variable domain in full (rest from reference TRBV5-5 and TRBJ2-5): DAGVTQSPTHLIKTRGQQVTLRCSPISGHKSVSWYQQVLGQGPQFIFQYYEKEERGRGNFPDRFSARQFPNYSSELNVNALLLGDSALYLCASSLDQETQYFGPGTRLLVL.

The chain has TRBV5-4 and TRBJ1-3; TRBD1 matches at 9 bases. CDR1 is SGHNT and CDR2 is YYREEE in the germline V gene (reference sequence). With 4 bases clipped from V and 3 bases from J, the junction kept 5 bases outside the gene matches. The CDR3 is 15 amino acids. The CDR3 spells CASSVDRGFGNTIYF. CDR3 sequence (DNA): TGTGCCAGCAGCGTGGACAGGGGCTTTGGAAACACCATATATTTT.

CDR3 in amino acids: CASSHNRGSGANVLTF. In nucleotides, the CDR3 is TGTGCCAGCAGCCACAACAGGGGCTCTGGGGCCAACGTCCTGACTTTC. The chain is built from TRBV3-1 (or the pseudogene TRBV3-2) and TRBJ2-6, with 7 positions matching TRBD1. V trimming: 3 bases; J trimming: 0 bases; junction bases outside the gene matches: 2. The CDR3 spans 16 residues. Germline CDR1 and CDR2: LGHDT and YNNKEL (reference sequence).

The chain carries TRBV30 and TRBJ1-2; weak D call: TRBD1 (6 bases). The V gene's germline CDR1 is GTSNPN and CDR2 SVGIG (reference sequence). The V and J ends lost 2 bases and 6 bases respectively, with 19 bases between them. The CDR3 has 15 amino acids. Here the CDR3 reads CAWSKAGAQGDGYTF. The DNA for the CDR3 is TGTGCCTGGAGTAAGGCCGGGGCACAGGGAGATGGCTACACCTTC.

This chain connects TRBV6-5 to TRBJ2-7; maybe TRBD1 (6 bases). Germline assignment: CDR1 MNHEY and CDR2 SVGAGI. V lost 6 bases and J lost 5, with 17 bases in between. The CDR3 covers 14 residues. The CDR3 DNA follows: TGTGCCAGCAGCGATAGATGGACAGTCGACGAGCAGTACTTC. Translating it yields CASSDRWTVDEQYF.

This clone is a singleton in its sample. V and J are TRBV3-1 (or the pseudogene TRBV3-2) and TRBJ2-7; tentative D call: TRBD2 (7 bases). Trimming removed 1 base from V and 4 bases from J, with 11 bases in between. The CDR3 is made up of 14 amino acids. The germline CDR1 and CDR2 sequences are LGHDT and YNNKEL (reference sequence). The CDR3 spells CASSQGGGDYEQYF. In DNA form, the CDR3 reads TGTGCCAGCAGCCAAGGGGGGGGCGATTACGAGCAGTACTTC.

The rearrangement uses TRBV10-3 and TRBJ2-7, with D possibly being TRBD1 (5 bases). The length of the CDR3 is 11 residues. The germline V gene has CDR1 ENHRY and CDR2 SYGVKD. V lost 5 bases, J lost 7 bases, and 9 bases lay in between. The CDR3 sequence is CAISQGYEQYF. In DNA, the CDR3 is TGTGCCATCAGTCAGGGTTATGAGCAGTACTTC.

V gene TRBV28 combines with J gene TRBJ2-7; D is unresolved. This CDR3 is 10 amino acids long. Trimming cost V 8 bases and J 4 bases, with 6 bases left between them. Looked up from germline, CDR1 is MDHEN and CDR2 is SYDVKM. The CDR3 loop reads CASGLYEQYF. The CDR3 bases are TGTGCCAGCGGCTTATACGAGCAGTACTTC.

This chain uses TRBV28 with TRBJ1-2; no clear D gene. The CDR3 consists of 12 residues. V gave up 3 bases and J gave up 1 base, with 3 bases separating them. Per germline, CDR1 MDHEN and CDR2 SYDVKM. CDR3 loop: CASSLYNYGYTF. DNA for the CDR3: TGTGCCAGCAGTTTGTATAACTATGGCTACACCTTC.

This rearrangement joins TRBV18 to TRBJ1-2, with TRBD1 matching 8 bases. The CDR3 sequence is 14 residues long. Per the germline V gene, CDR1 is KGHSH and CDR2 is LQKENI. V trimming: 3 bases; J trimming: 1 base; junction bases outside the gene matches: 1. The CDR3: CASSPDRDNYGYTF. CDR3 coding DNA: TGTGCCAGCTCACCGGACAGGGATAACTATGGCTACACCTTC.

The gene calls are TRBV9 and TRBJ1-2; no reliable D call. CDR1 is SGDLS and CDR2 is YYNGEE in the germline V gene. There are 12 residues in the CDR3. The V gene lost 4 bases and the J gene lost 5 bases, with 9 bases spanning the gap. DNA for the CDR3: TGTGCCAGCAGCTCCGAGGATTATGGCTACACCTTC. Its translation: CASSSEDYGYTF.

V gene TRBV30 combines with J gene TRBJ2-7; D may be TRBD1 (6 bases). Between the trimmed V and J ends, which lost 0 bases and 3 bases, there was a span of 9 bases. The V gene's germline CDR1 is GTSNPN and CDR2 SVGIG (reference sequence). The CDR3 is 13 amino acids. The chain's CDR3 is CAWSVGHYYEQYF. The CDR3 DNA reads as TGTGCCTGGAGTGTGGGACACTACTACGAGCAGTACTTC. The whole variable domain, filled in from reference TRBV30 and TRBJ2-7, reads SQTIHQWPATLVQPVGSPLSLECTVEGTSNPNLYWYRQAAGRGLQLLFYSVGIGQISSEVPQNLSASRPQDRQFILSSKKLLLSDSGFYLCAWSVGHYYEQYFGPGTRLTVT.

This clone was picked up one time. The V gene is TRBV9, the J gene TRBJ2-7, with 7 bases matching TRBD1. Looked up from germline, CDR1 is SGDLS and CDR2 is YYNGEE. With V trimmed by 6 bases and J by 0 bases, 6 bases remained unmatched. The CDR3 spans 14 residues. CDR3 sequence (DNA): TGTGCCAGCACCCGAACAGGGGACTCCTACGAGCAGTACTTC. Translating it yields CASTRTGDSYEQYF. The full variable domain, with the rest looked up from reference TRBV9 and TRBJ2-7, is DSGVTQTPKHLITATGQRVTLRCSPRSGDLSVYWYQQSLDQGLQFLIQYYNGEERAKGNILERFSAQQFPDLHSELNLSSLELGDSALYFCASTRTGDSYEQYFGPGTRLTVT.

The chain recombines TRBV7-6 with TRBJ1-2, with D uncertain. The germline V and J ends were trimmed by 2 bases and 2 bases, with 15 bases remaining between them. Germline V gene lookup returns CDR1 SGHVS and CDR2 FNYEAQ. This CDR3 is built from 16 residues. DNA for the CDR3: TGTGCCAGCAGCTTATATGCGGCAGACTCAAACTATGGCTACACCTTC. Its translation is CASSLYAADSNYGYTF.

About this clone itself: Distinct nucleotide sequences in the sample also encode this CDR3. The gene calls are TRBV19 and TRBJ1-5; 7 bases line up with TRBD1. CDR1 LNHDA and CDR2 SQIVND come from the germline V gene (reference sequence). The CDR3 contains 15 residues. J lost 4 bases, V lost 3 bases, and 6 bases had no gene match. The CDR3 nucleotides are TGTGCCAGTAGTATTGTTCCAGGGGGGAATCAGCCCCAGCATTTT. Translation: CASSIVPGGNQPQHF.

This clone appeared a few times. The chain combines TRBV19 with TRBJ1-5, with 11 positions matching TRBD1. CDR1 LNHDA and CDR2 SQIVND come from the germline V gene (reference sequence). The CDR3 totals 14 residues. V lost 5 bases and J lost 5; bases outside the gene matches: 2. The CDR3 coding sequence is TGTGCCAGTAGTGGGACAGGGGGTCATCAGCCCCAGCATTTT. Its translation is CASSGTGGHQPQHF.

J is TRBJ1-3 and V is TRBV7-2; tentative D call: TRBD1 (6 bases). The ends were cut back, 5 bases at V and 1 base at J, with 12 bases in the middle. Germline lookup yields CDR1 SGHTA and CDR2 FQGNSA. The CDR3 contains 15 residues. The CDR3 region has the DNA TGTGCCAGCAGCCGGGACACCGCATCTGGAAACACCATATATTTT. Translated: CASSRDTASGNTIYF.

The DNA of the CDR3 is TGTGCCAGCACCCAGGGGCTATACACTGAAGCTTTCTTT. It yields the protein CASTQGLYTEAFF. The rearrangement uses TRBV6-5 and TRBJ1-1; D may be TRBD1 (6 bases). Germline V lookup: CDR1 MNHEY, CDR2 SVGAGI. The CDR3 extends over 13 amino acids. The V end lost 7 bases, the J end lost 3 bases, and 12 bases lay between the germline ends.

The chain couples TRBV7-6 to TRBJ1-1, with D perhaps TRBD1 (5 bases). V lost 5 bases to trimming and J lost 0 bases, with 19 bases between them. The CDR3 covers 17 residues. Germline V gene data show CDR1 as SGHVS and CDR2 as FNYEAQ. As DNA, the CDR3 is TGTGCCAGCAGCCCTCTAGCGGGGCGGAAGTTGAACACTGAAGCTTTCTTT. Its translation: CASSPLAGRKLNTEAFF.

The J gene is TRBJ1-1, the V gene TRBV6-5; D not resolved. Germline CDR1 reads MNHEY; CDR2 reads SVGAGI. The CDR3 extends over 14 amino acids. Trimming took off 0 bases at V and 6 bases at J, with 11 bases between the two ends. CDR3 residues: CASSYSAMLSEAFF. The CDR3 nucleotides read TGTGCCAGCAGTTACTCCGCGATGCTCTCTGAAGCTTTCTTT.

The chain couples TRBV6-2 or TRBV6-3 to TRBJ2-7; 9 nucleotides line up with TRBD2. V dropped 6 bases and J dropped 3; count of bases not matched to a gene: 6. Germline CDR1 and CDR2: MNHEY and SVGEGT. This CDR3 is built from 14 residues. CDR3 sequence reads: CASSPVAGVYEQYF. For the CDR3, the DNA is TGTGCCAGCAGCCCAGTAGCGGGAGTCTACGAGCAGTACTTC.

CDR3 DNA: TGTGCCAGTAGTACATGGTTGGGAGGAATGAACACTGAAGCTTTCTTT. Protein sequence: CASSTWLGGMNTEAFF. This chain joins TRBV19 and TRBJ1-1, with unresolved D. In germline, CDR1 is LNHDA, CDR2 SQIVND (reference sequence). The CDR3 extends over 16 amino acids. Trimming stripped 4 bases from V and 0 bases from J, with 15 bases between.

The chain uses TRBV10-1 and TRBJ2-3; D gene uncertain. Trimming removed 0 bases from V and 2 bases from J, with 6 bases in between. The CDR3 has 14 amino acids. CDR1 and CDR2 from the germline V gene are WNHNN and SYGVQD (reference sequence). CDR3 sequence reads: CASSESQDTDTQYF. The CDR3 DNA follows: TGCGCCAGCAGTGAGTCCCAGGACACAGATACGCAGTATTTT.

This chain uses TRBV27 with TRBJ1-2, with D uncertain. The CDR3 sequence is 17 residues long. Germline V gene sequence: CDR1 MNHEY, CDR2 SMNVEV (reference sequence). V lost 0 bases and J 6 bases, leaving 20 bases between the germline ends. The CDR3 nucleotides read TGTGCCAGCAGTTTATCCGAAGCACAATCAGGATTGAATGGCTACACCTTC. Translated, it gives CASSLSEAQSGLNGYTF.

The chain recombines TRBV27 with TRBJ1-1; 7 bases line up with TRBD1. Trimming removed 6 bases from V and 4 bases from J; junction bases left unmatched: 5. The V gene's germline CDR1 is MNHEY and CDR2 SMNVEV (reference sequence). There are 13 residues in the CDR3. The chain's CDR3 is CASSQQGTTEAFF. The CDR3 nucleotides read TGTGCCAGCAGCCAACAGGGGACCACTGAAGCTTTCTTT.

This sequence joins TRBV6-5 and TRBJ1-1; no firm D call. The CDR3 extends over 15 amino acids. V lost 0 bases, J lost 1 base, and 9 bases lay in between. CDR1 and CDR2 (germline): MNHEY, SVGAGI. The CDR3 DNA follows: TGTGCCAGCAGTTACTCGCGCTACTCGAACACTGAAGCTTTCTTT. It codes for CASSYSRYSNTEAFF.